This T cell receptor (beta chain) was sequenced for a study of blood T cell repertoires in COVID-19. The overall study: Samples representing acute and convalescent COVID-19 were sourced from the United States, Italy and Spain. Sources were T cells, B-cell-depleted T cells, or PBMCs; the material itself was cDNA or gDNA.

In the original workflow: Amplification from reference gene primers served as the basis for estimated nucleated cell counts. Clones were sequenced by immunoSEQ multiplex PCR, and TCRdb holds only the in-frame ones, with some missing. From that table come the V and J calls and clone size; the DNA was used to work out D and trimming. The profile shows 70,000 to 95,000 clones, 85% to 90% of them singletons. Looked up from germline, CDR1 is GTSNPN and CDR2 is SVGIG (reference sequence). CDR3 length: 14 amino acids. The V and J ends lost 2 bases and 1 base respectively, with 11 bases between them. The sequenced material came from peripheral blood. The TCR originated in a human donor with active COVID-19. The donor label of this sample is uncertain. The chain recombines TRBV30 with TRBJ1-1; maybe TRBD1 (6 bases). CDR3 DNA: TGTGCCTGGAGTAATTTCAGGGGGAACACTGAAGCTTTCTTT. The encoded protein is CAWSNFRGNTEAFF.